A selection of T cell receptor beta chains follows, all from one sample in a study of graft-versus-host responses after intestinal transplantation. Produced via immunoSEQ multiplex PCR; TCRdb's table is partial and in-frame only. The repertoire holds about 39,000 clones, with over 90% as singletons. These TCRs' antigens remain unknown. The sample was unstimulated CD8+ T cells sorted from spleen or lymph node cells, taken before transplant. The receptors stem from a human donor who was the organ donor for an intestinal transplant. Both conserved end residues are part of each CDR3. A D gene is named only where the DNA matches it firmly. Size is stated for part of the rows, as once, few or many counts, or as a class when the clone is expanded.

CDR3 length: 15; clone size: once; V gene: TRBV28; D gene: -; J gene: TRBJ1-1; CDR3 DNA: TGTGCCAGCAGTTTAGAACTTTCATTCAAGGGTGAAGCTTTCTTT; CDR3 protein: CASSLELSFKGEAFF
CDR3 length: 12; clone size: -; V gene: TRBV7-8; D gene: TRBD1; J gene: TRBJ2-5; CDR3 DNA: TGTGCCAGCGGGACAGCCCAAGAGACCCAGTACTTC; CDR3 protein: CASGTAQETQYF
CDR3 length: 14; clone size: -; V gene: TRBV5-1; D gene: TRBD1; J gene: TRBJ1-6; CDR3 DNA: TGCGCCAGCAGCTTTACAGGGGGCCGTTCACCCCTCCACTTT; CDR3 protein: CASSFTGGRSPLHF
CDR3 length: 12; clone size: -; V gene: TRBV5-4; D gene: -; J gene: TRBJ1-2; CDR3 DNA: TGTGCCAGCTCTCATCGGCAGGGCGGCTACACCTTC; CDR3 protein: CASSHRQGGYTF
CDR3 length: 13; clone size: -; V gene: TRBV28; D gene: TRBD2; J gene: TRBJ2-7; CDR3 DNA: TGTGCCAGCAGTTTGGGACTAGCGGGAGAGCAGTACTTC; CDR3 protein: CASSLGLAGEQYF
CDR3 length: 14; clone size: once; V gene: TRBV6-5; D gene: TRBD2; J gene: TRBJ2-1; CDR3 DNA: TGTGCCAGCAGTCCTAGCGGGGGCTACAATGAGCAGTTCTTC; CDR3 protein: CASSPSGGYNEQFF
CDR3 length: 13; clone size: -; V gene: TRBV29-1; D gene: TRBD1; J gene: TRBJ2-1; CDR3 DNA: TGCAGCGACGGACAGGGGGGAAACAATGAGCAGTTCTTC; CDR3 protein: CSDGQGGNNEQFF
CDR3 length: 14; clone size: -; V gene: TRBV27; D gene: -; J gene: TRBJ2-6; CDR3 DNA: TGTGCCAGCAGTTCCTTCTCTGGGGCCAACGTCCTGACTTTC; CDR3 protein: CASSSFSGANVLTF
CDR3 length: 18; clone size: -; V gene: TRBV7-3; D gene: TRBD2; J gene: TRBJ2-2; CDR3 DNA: TGTGCCAGCAGCCCGACTAGCGGGAGGGCCTTGAACACCGGGGAGCTGTTTTTT; CDR3 protein: CASSPTSGRALNTGELFF
CDR3 length: 12; clone size: -; V gene: TRBV28; D gene: -; J gene: TRBJ2-3; CDR3 DNA: TGTGCCAGCAGTCCTTCTGGGGATACGCAGTATTTT; CDR3 protein: CASSPSGDTQYF
CDR3 length: 14; clone size: -; V gene: TRBV5-6; D gene: -; J gene: TRBJ1-1; CDR3 DNA: TGTGCCAGCAGCTTCAGCCCCAACGGACCTGAAGCTTTCTTT; CDR3 protein: CASSFSPNGPEAFF
CDR3 length: 14; clone size: -; V gene: TRBV27; D gene: TRBD2; J gene: TRBJ2-1; CDR3 DNA: TGTGCCAGCAGTTTGGGGACTAGCCCCACTGAGCAGTTCTTC; CDR3 protein: CASSLGTSPTEQFF
CDR3 length: 13; clone size: -; V gene: TRBV10-3; D gene: -; J gene: TRBJ1-2; CDR3 DNA: TGTGCCATCAGTCCGCAGATCATCTATGGCTACACCTTC; CDR3 protein: CAISPQIIYGYTF
CDR3 length: 15; clone size: -; V gene: TRBV6-5; D gene: -; J gene: TRBJ1-4; CDR3 DNA: TGTGCCAGCAGTTCCCCAGGGAAGGGGATCGAAAAACTGTTTTTT; CDR3 protein: CASSSPGKGIEKLFF
CDR3 length: 14; clone size: -; V gene: TRBV6-5; D gene: -; J gene: TRBJ1-6; CDR3 DNA: TGTGCCAGCAGTTACTCGAGGGGGAGCAGACCCCTCCACTTT; CDR3 protein: CASSYSRGSRPLHF
CDR3 length: 18; clone size: -; V gene: TRBV4-1; D gene: TRBD1; J gene: TRBJ2-1; CDR3 DNA: TGCGCCAGCAGCCAATGGGACAGGGAGGTGCGTGGCTACAATGAGCAGTTCTTC; CDR3 protein: CASSQWDREVRGYNEQFF
CDR3 length: 14; clone size: -; V gene: TRBV7-9; D gene: TRBD2; J gene: TRBJ2-7; CDR3 DNA: TGTGCCAGCAGTGTTGCACTAGCGGGCTACGAGCAGTACTTC; CDR3 protein: CASSVALAGYEQYF
CDR3 length: 15; clone size: -; V gene: TRBV19; D gene: -; J gene: TRBJ2-3; CDR3 DNA: TGTGCCAGTAGTATTCCTGGCAGACGATACGGTACGCAGTATTTT; CDR3 protein: CASSIPGRRYGTQYF
CDR3 length: 13; clone size: -; V gene: TRBV27; D gene: -; J gene: TRBJ2-7; CDR3 DNA: TGTGCCAGCAGTTTACGCGGGACCTACGAGCAGTACTTC; CDR3 protein: CASSLRGTYEQYF
CDR3 length: 15; clone size: -; V gene: TRBV28; D gene: TRBD1; J gene: TRBJ1-4; CDR3 DNA: TGTGCCAGCAGTCCCCCAAGGACAGGGCAGGAAAAACTGTTTTTT; CDR3 protein: CASSPPRTGQEKLFF
CDR3 length: 16; clone size: -; V gene: TRBV5-1; D gene: TRBD2; J gene: TRBJ2-1; CDR3 DNA: TGCGCCAGCAGCTTGGCCGCTAGCGGGGGTTACAATGAGCAGTTCTTC; CDR3 protein: CASSLAASGGYNEQFF
CDR3 length: 13; clone size: -; V gene: TRBV7-8; D gene: -; J gene: TRBJ1-1; CDR3 DNA: TGTGCCAGCAGCCTAAAAAACCCCCTTGAAGCTTTCTTT; CDR3 protein: CASSLKNPLEAFF
CDR3 length: 18; clone size: -; V gene: TRBV10-3; D gene: TRBD2; J gene: TRBJ2-7; CDR3 DNA: TGTGCCATCAGTGATTACGGACTAGCGGGAGTCGGCTCCTACGAGCAGTACTTC; CDR3 protein: CAISDYGLAGVGSYEQYF
CDR3 length: 13; clone size: -; V gene: TRBV19; D gene: -; J gene: TRBJ2-1; CDR3 DNA: TGTGCCAGTAGTATGGGCCCTGGCGATGAGCAGTTCTTC; CDR3 protein: CASSMGPGDEQFF
CDR3 length: 14; clone size: -; V gene: TRBV27; D gene: -; J gene: TRBJ2-3; CDR3 DNA: TGTGCCAGCAGTTTAATTGGCGGCACAGATACGCAGTATTTT; CDR3 protein: CASSLIGGTDTQYF
CDR3 length: 16; clone size: -; V gene: TRBV4-1; D gene: TRBD1; J gene: TRBJ1-2; CDR3 DNA: TGCGCCAGCAGCCAAGGAGGACAGGGGGGAAACTATGGCTACACCTTC; CDR3 protein: CASSQGGQGGNYGYTF
CDR3 length: 15; clone size: -; V gene: TRBV28; D gene: -; J gene: TRBJ2-1; CDR3 DNA: TGTGCCAGCAGTCTCAGGACTGATTCCTACAATGAGCAGTTCTTC; CDR3 protein: CASSLRTDSYNEQFF
CDR3 length: 13; clone size: -; V gene: TRBV29-1; D gene: -; J gene: TRBJ2-2; CDR3 DNA: TGCAGCGTTGTCGCGCGGAACACCGGGGAGCTGTTTTTT; CDR3 protein: CSVVARNTGELFF
CDR3 length: 16; clone size: -; V gene: TRBV28; D gene: TRBD2; J gene: TRBJ2-7; CDR3 DNA: TGTGCCAGCAGTCCTAGCGGGAGGGCTCTCTCCTACGAGCAGTACTTC; CDR3 protein: CASSPSGRALSYEQYF
CDR3 length: 14; clone size: -; V gene: TRBV6-6; D gene: -; J gene: TRBJ2-7; CDR3 DNA: TGTGCCAGCAGTTACTCAGGGAGCCCCTACGAGCAGTACTTC; CDR3 protein: CASSYSGSPYEQYF
CDR3 length: 12; clone size: once; V gene: TRBV6-6; D gene: -; J gene: TRBJ2-1; CDR3 DNA: TGTGCCAGCAGTTACGGTGGGAATGAGCAGTTCTTC; CDR3 protein: CASSYGGNEQFF
CDR3 length: 15; clone size: -; V gene: TRBV5-1; D gene: -; J gene: TRBJ2-2; CDR3 DNA: TGCGCCAGCACCCTACAATTGAGGGGGACCGGGGAGCTGTTTTTT; CDR3 protein: CASTLQLRGTGELFF
CDR3 length: 14; clone size: -; V gene: TRBV4-3; D gene: -; J gene: TRBJ2-7; CDR3 DNA: TGCGCCAGCAGCCATTCCACTAGAGCCTACGAGCAGTACTTC; CDR3 protein: CASSHSTRAYEQYF
CDR3 length: 19; clone size: -; V gene: TRBV6-1; D gene: TRBD1; J gene: TRBJ2-1; CDR3 DNA: TGTGCCAGCAGTGAAAGGTTGGGACAGGGGGCTTTCCCCTACAATGAGCAGTTCTTC; CDR3 protein: CASSERLGQGAFPYNEQFF
CDR3 length: 14; clone size: -; V gene: TRBV7-3; D gene: -; J gene: TRBJ2-3; CDR3 DNA: TGTGCCAGCAGCCCCGCCCCTGGCACAGATACGCAGTATTTT; CDR3 protein: CASSPAPGTDTQYF
CDR3 length: 19; clone size: once; V gene: TRBV10-3; D gene: TRBD2; J gene: TRBJ2-1; CDR3 DNA: TGTGCCATCAGTGAGCCCCCAGGGTCGGGACTAGCGGGTGGCAATGAGCAGTTCTTC; CDR3 protein: CAISEPPGSGLAGGNEQFF
CDR3 length: 13; clone size: -; V gene: TRBV5-6; D gene: -; J gene: TRBJ1-2; CDR3 DNA: TGTGCCAGCAGTGCCGGGACTAACTATGGCTACACCTTC; CDR3 protein: CASSAGTNYGYTF
CDR3 length: 16; clone size: -; V gene: TRBV7-2; D gene: -; J gene: TRBJ2-3; CDR3 DNA: TGTGCCAGCAGCTCCAAGGACTCTAAGAGCACAGATACGCAGTATTTT; CDR3 protein: CASSSKDSKSTDTQYF
CDR3 length: 13; clone size: -; V gene: TRBV2; D gene: -; J gene: TRBJ2-5; CDR3 DNA: TGTGCCATCCGGCTAGCGCCCCAAGAGACCCAGTACTTC; CDR3 protein: CAIRLAPQETQYF
CDR3 length: 13; clone size: -; V gene: TRBV27; D gene: TRBD1; J gene: TRBJ2-7; CDR3 DNA: TGTGCCAGCAGCTGGGGACAGAGCTACGAGCAGTACTTC; CDR3 protein: CASSWGQSYEQYF
CDR3 length: 18; clone size: -; V gene: TRBV28; D gene: TRBD2; J gene: TRBJ2-5; CDR3 DNA: TGTGCCAGCAGTTTAGACTACCGGACTAGCGGGAGGTTTGAGACCCAGTACTTC; CDR3 protein: CASSLDYRTSGRFETQYF
CDR3 length: 10; clone size: -; V gene: TRBV6-1; D gene: -; J gene: TRBJ2-5; CDR3 DNA: TGTGCCAGCAGTGAGGAGACCCAGTACTTC; CDR3 protein: CASSEETQYF
CDR3 length: 12; clone size: -; V gene: TRBV2; D gene: -; J gene: TRBJ2-7; CDR3 DNA: TGTGCCAGCGGGAGCCTCCTCTACGAGCAGTACTTC; CDR3 protein: CASGSLLYEQYF
CDR3 length: 16; clone size: -; V gene: TRBV11-2; D gene: TRBD2; J gene: TRBJ2-7; CDR3 DNA: TGTGCCAGCAGCTTACGGGGGGAGTATCGGGTCTACGAGCAGTACTTC; CDR3 protein: CASSLRGEYRVYEQYF
CDR3 length: 17; clone size: -; V gene: TRBV28; D gene: TRBD2; J gene: TRBJ2-3; CDR3 DNA: TGTGCCAGCAGTCGACTAGCGGGCTACCCTAGCACAGATACGCAGTATTTT; CDR3 protein: CASSRLAGYPSTDTQYF
CDR3 length: 13; clone size: -; V gene: TRBV9; D gene: -; J gene: TRBJ1-1; CDR3 DNA: TGTGCCAGCAGCCCAGATTGGAAGTATGAAGCTTTCTTT; CDR3 protein: CASSPDWKYEAFF
CDR3 length: 13; clone size: -; V gene: TRBV28; D gene: TRBD1; J gene: TRBJ1-3; CDR3 DNA: TGTGCCAGCAGGCAGGGGGCTGGAAACACCATATATTTT; CDR3 protein: CASRQGAGNTIYF
CDR3 length: 15; clone size: -; V gene: TRBV4-3; D gene: TRBD1; J gene: TRBJ2-7; CDR3 DNA: TGCGCCAGCAGCCCAACGAGACAGGGCAAGTCCCTCGCGTACTTC; CDR3 protein: CASSPTRQGKSLAYF